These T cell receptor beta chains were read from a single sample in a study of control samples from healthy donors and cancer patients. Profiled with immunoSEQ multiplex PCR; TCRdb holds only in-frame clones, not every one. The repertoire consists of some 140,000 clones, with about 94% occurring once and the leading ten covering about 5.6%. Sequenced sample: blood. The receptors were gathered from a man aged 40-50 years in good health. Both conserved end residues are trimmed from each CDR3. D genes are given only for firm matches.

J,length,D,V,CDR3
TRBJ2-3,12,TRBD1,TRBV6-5,ASTQTGMGDTQY
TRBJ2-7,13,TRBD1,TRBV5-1,ASSWTIKTGVEQY
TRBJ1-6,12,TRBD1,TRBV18,ASSPDRVGSPLH
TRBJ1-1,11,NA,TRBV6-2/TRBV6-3,ASSYFGETEAF
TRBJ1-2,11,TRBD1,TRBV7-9,ASSLRTGFGYT
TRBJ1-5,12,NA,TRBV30,AWSVGRGGQPQH
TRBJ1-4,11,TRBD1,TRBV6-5,ASGGTANEKLF
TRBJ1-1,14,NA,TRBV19,ATRNRGGEGSTEAF
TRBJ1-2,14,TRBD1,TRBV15,ATSRERGQGGYGYT
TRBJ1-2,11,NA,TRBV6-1,ASSERAALGYT
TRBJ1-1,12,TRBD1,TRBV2,ASRATGVNTEAF
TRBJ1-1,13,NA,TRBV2,ASRAFDSMNTEAF
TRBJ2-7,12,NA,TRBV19,ASSMGSGGYEQY
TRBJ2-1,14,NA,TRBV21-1,ASSPGGAGPYNEQF
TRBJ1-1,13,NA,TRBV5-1,ASSLGTGHNTEAF
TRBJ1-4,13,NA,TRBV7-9,ASSLVVTTNEKLF
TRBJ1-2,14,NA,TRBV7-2,ASSLGGGGVNYGYT
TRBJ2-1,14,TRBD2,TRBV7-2,ASSSDRERGGNEQF
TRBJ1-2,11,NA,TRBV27,ASSLRYNYGYT
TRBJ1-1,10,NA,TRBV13,ASSIRTTEAF
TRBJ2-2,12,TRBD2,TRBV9,ASSALAFAGELF
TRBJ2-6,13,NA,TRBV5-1,ASSTTVPGANVLT
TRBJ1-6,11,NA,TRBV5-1,ASSPDRYSPLH
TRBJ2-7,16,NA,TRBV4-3,ASSQDLLTRGPSYEQY
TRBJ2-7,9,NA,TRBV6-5,ASSLGYEQY
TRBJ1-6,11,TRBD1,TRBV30,AWRGQPNSPLH
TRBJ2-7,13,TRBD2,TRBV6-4,ASSVLAGAAYEQY
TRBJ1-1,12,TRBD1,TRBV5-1,ASSSGQGNTEAF
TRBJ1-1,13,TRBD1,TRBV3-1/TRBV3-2,ASSHRDRGRTEAF